The 30 T cell receptor beta chains below were found in one sample sequenced in a study of blood T cells in healthy people across ages. It was with a sample-barcoded 5' primer and a J-beta primer mix that a second PCR of about 7 to 12 cycles was run. TCRdb re-called the 5' RACE reads with MiXCR, one entry per CDR3 protein. This table holds 660,000 or so distinct CDR3 sequences, approximately 59% found once. The sample was blood. The source of these receptors is a man aged 55-75 years in good health.

This clonotype has a handful of counts. The chain combines TRBV25-1 with TRBJ1-4; possibly TRBD1 for D (6 bases). Germline lookup yields CDR1 MGHDK and CDR2 SYGVNS. V lost 0 bases to trimming and J lost 4 bases, with 9 bases between them. This CDR3 contains 15 residues. As DNA, the CDR3 is TGTGCCAGCAGTGAATACACAGGGCATAATGAAAAACTGTTTTTT. Translation gives CASSEYTGHNEKLFF.

The V gene is TRBV6-5, the J gene TRBJ2-7; 11 bases match TRBD2. In germline, CDR1 is MNHEY, CDR2 SVGAGI. Trimming cost V 2 bases and J 2 bases; bases outside gene matches: 20. The CDR3 has 21 amino acids. The CDR3 DNA reads as TGTGCCAGCAGTTACGGTTACCGTAGCGGGGGGGCAAAGGCGTGGACCTACGAGCAGTACTTC. Protein product: CASSYGYRSGGAKAWTYEQYF.

This chain links TRBV6-2 or TRBV6-3 with TRBJ2-1; 10 bases are shared with TRBD2. Trimming took 7 bases from V and 1 from J; bases not matched to a gene: 7. The CDR3 runs to 16 residues. CDR1 MNHEY and CDR2 SVGEGT come from the germline V gene. The CDR3 sequence is CASKAGGPGSYNEQFF. CDR3 nucleotides: TGTGCCAGCAAAGCGGGGGGGCCGGGTTCCTACAATGAGCAGTTCTTC.

The chain joins TRBV7-8 to TRBJ1-1; no clear D. This CDR3 contains 16 residues. Germline V gene sequence: CDR1 SGHVS, CDR2 FQNEAQ. Trimming took 1 base from V and 0 from J, leaving 12 bases between them. The CDR3 protein is CASSLGSTPMNTEAFF. The CDR3 nucleotides read TGTGCCAGCAGCTTAGGATCTACCCCTATGAACACTGAAGCTTTCTTT. The complete variable domain, with remaining parts taken from reference TRBV7-8 and TRBJ1-1, reads GAGVSQSPRYKVAKRGQDVALRCDPISGHVSLFWYQQALGQGPEFLTYFQNEAQLDKSGLPSDRFFAERPEGSVSTLKIQRTQQEDSAVYLCASSLGSTPMNTEAFFGQGTRLTVV.

This clonotype was observed once. This chain uses TRBV20-1 with TRBJ1-6; no clear D. Germline V lookup: CDR1 DFQATT, CDR2 SNEGSKA (reference sequence). The V gene lost 0 bases and the J gene lost 5 bases, with 8 bases spanning the gap. The CDR3 extends over 14 amino acids. CDR3 sequence (DNA): TGCAGTGCTAGAGAGTCCGGACATAATTCACCCCTCCACTTT. The encoded protein is CSARESGHNSPLHF.

The rearrangement links TRBV4-1 to TRBJ2-4, with TRBD2 identical over 7 bases. The CDR3 is made up of 18 amino acids. Per the germline V gene, CDR1 is MGHRA and CDR2 is YSYEKL. Unmatched junction bases numbered 14, after V lost 0 bases and J lost 6 bases. The CDR3 sequence is CASSQDPSGRARANIQYF. The CDR3 DNA sequence: TGCGCCAGCAGCCAAGACCCCTCGGGGAGGGCCCGGGCAAACATTCAGTACTTC.

V and J are TRBV12-3 or TRBV12-4 and TRBJ2-6; D gene ambiguous. V lost 3 bases, J lost 2 bases, and 5 bases lay in between. This CDR3 is built from 14 residues. CDR3 residues: CASSFSPGANVLTF. In nucleotides, the CDR3 is TGTGCCAGCAGTTTTAGTCCTGGGGCCAACGTCCTGACTTTC.

This clonotype turned up a few times. This chain uses TRBV6-5 with TRBJ2-3; TRBD1 might be the D (5 bases). Germline V gene lookup returns CDR1 MNHEY and CDR2 SVGAGI. This CDR3 has 13 residues. Trimming removed 7 bases from V and 5 bases from J, with 13 bases in between. CDR3 sequence (DNA): TGTGCCAGCAAACAACAGGTAGAAGATACGCAGTATTTT. This translates into CASKQQVEDTQYF.

The chain joins TRBV20-1 to TRBJ1-1; no reliable D call. Germline assignment: CDR1 DFQATT and CDR2 SNEGSKA (reference sequence). This CDR3 is built from 15 residues. The V end lost 0 bases, the J end lost 2 bases, and 13 bases lay between the germline ends. CDR3 nucleotide sequence: TGCAGTGCTAGAGATCCGTCCCTTTCAAACACTGAAGCTTTCTTT. Protein: CSARDPSLSNTEAFF.

The chain carries TRBV9 and TRBJ2-6; a weak D match, TRBD1 (5 bases). The CDR3 sequence is 15 residues long. Germline V gene data show CDR1 as SGDLS and CDR2 as YYNGEE. V lost 10 bases and J 0 bases, leaving 14 bases between the germline ends. CDR3: CAQDPGSSGANVLTF. CDR3 DNA sequence: TGTGCCCAGGATCCAGGGTCCTCTGGGGCCAACGTCCTGACTTTC.

The chain carries TRBV5-1 and TRBJ2-3; 10 bases map to TRBD1. Trimming cost V 4 bases and J 5 bases; bases outside gene matches: 7. CDR1 is SGHRS, CDR2 YFSETQ, per germline. This CDR3 region has 15 residues. The CDR3 spells CASSGGTGAIDTQYF. Written as DNA, the CDR3 is TGCGCCAGCAGCGGAGGGACAGGGGCGATAGATACGCAGTATTTT.

The chain links TRBV12-3 or TRBV12-4 to TRBJ2-1; 7 bases line up with TRBD2. The junction had 8 bases not matched to a gene; V was cut back by 6 bases and J by 3 bases. CDR3 length: 15 amino acids. This CDR3 is CASSPSGSFYNEQFF. Written as DNA, the CDR3 is TGTGCCAGCAGCCCTAGCGGAAGCTTCTACAATGAGCAGTTCTTC.

The gene calls are TRBV7-9 and TRBJ2-7; D unresolved. There are 13 residues in the CDR3. The V end lost 3 bases, the J end lost 1 base, and 7 bases lay between the germline ends. Germline CDR1 and CDR2: SEHNR and FQNEAQ (reference sequence). This CDR3 is CASSLTQSYEQYF. CDR3 nucleotides: TGTGCCAGCAGCTTGACGCAGTCCTACGAGCAGTACTTC. Drawing the rest from reference TRBV7-9 and TRBJ2-7, the complete variable domain is DTGVSQNPRHKITKRGQNVTFRCDPISEHNRLYWYRQTLGQGPEFLTYFQNEAQLEKSRLLSDRFSAERPKGSFSTLEIQRTEQGDSAMYLCASSLTQSYEQYFGPGTRLTVT.

This clonotype was counted between two and nine times. The chain is built from TRBV9 and TRBJ2-3; 12 bases fit TRBD2. CDR1 and CDR2 from the germline V gene are SGDLS and YYNGEE. The CDR3 covers 16 residues. V lost 4 bases and J lost 5; bases outside the gene matches: 8. The CDR3 DNA reads TGTGCCAGCAGCTCCAGACTAGCGGGGGCTGGAGATACGCAGTATTTT. Its protein product is CASSSRLAGAGDTQYF.

The chain combines TRBV7-9 with TRBJ2-3; no reliable D call. Trimming left V 4 bases short and J 0 bases short, with 20 bases between. The germline V gene has CDR1 SEHNR and CDR2 FQNEAQ (reference sequence). The CDR3 is made up of 18 amino acids. The CDR3 DNA reads as TGTGCCAGCAGCTCACGAACGGGTCCATCCTCTAGCACAGATACGCAGTATTTT. Amino acids: CASSSRTGPSSSTDTQYF. The full variable domain, its missing parts supplied by reference TRBV7-9 and TRBJ2-3, is DTGVSQNPRHKITKRGQNVTFRCDPISEHNRLYWYRQTLGQGPEFLTYFQNEAQLEKSRLLSDRFSAERPKGSFSTLEIQRTEQGDSAMYLCASSSRTGPSSSTDTQYFGPGTRLTVL.

This clonotype was recorded a few times. The J gene is TRBJ2-2, the V gene TRBV11-2, with D perhaps TRBD1 (6 bases). This CDR3 has 17 residues. The germline V and J ends were trimmed by 5 bases and 1 base, with 17 bases remaining between them. CDR1 is SGHAT and CDR2 is FQNNGV in the germline V gene. Here the CDR3 reads CASSKRVGAGNTGELFF. Written as DNA, the CDR3 is TGTGCCAGCAGCAAAAGAGTGGGGGCAGGGAACACCGGGGAGCTGTTTTTT. The full variable domain, with the rest looked up from reference TRBV11-2 and TRBJ2-2, is EAGVAQSPRYKIIEKRQSVAFWCNPISGHATLYWYQQILGQGPKLLIQFQNNGVVDDSQLPKDRFSAERLKGVDSTLKIQPAKLEDSAVYLCASSKRVGAGNTGELFFGEGSRLTVL.

The sample holds a few counts of this clonotype. V usage is TRBV25-1 and J usage is TRBJ1-2, with D possibly being TRBD1 (6 bases). Trimming removed 6 bases at V and 8 bases at J, with 16 bases between. From germline, CDR1 is MGHDK and CDR2 SYGVNS. This CDR3 is built from 13 residues. CDR3 in DNA: TGTGCCAGCAGGGGGGGCGGCCCGGGAGGCTACACCTTC. Encoded protein: CASRGGGPGGYTF.

V is TRBV9 and J is TRBJ1-1; D unresolved. This CDR3 is 13 amino acids long. The V gene lost 0 bases and the J gene lost 3 bases, with 6 bases spanning the gap. Germline CDR1 and CDR2: SGDLS and YYNGEE. Here the CDR3 reads CASSVVRDTEAFF. The CDR3, as DNA: TGTGCCAGCAGCGTAGTAAGGGACACTGAAGCTTTCTTT. Complete variable domain (other parts from reference TRBV9 and TRBJ1-1): DSGVTQTPKHLITATGQRVTLRCSPRSGDLSVYWYQQSLDQGLQFLIQYYNGEERAKGNILERFSAQQFPDLHSELNLSSLELGDSALYFCASSVVRDTEAFFGQGTRLTVV.

This chain connects TRBV7-9 to TRBJ2-5; either TRBD1 or TRBD2 may supply D (5 bases each). Germline loops: CDR1 SEHNR, CDR2 FQNEAQ (reference sequence). The CDR3 has 16 residues. Trimming took off 6 bases at V and 5 bases at J, with 22 bases between the two ends. The CDR3 region has the DNA TGTGCCAGCAGTACGCTGGGGGTATTTAGATTTGAGACCCAGTACTTC. Translation gives CASSTLGVFRFETQYF.

The chain employs TRBV28 and TRBJ2-3, with 9 bases fitting TRBD1. The V gene end was trimmed by 6 bases and the J gene end by 4 bases; junction bases not matched to a gene: 8. Germline values: CDR1 MDHEN, CDR2 SYDVKM. The length of the CDR3 is 15 residues. The CDR3 sequence is CASSHRGQGPDTQYF. In nucleotides, the CDR3 is TGTGCCAGCAGCCACCGGGGACAGGGCCCAGATACGCAGTATTTT.

The rearrangement joins TRBV9 to TRBJ2-7; D is unclear. The CDR3 runs to 13 residues. Trimming removed 3 bases from V and 2 bases from J, with 9 bases in between. Per germline, CDR1 SGDLS and CDR2 YYNGEE. The CDR3 sequence: CASSASTAYEQYF. CDR3 sequence (DNA): TGTGCCAGCAGCGCATCGACGGCCTACGAGCAGTACTTC.

This chain joins TRBV2 and TRBJ2-1; the match to TRBD1 covers 8 bases. The V segment lost 2 bases and the J segment 12 bases; nucleotides outside the gene matches: 9. The CDR3 spans 14 residues. Germline V lookup: CDR1 SNHLY, CDR2 FYNNEI. The DNA of the CDR3 is TGTGCCAGCAGTGAATTGGCAGGGGGCGAGGGGCAGTTCTTC. Translating it yields CASSELAGGEGQFF. Supplemented by reference TRBV2 and TRBJ2-1, the full variable domain reads EPEVTQTPSHQVTQMGQEVILRCVPISNHLYFYWYRQILGQKVEFLVSFYNNEISEKSEIFDDQFSVERPDGSNFTLKIRSTKLEDSAMYFCASSELAGGEGQFFGPGTRLTVL.

The rearrangement joins TRBV7-2 to TRBJ2-1; TRBD2 agrees at 7 bases. The J call is in doubt because the DNA end fits TRBJ2-7 better. The CDR3 has 16 amino acids. Germline lookup yields CDR1 SGHTA and CDR2 FQGNSA. As DNA, the CDR3 is TGTGCCAGCAGCCCAGGAAAGCGGGGCTCCTACAATGAGCAGTACTTC. It is translated as CASSPGKRGSYNEQYF.

The chain joins TRBV6-5 to TRBJ1-1, with D tentatively TRBD1 (6 bases). CDR3 length: 15 amino acids. Trimming stripped 2 bases from V and 0 bases from J, with 10 bases between. Germline CDR1 reads MNHEY; CDR2 reads SVGAGI. Here the CDR3 DNA reads TGTGCCAGCAGTTACACCGGGACAATGAACACTGAAGCTTTCTTT. It codes for CASSYTGTMNTEAFF.

This chain uses TRBV29-1 with TRBJ2-1; D remains unclear. The CDR3 length is 12 residues. In germline, CDR1 is SQVTM, CDR2 ANQGSEA. V gave up 2 bases and J gave up 10 bases, with 12 bases separating them. This CDR3 is CSVEFRSGEQFF. As DNA, the CDR3 is TGCAGCGTTGAATTCCGATCAGGAGAGCAGTTCTTC.

Regarding this clonotype: The junction departs from the called germline gene at one end, perhaps through a read error. The J gene is TRBJ2-1, the V gene TRBV11-2, with 7 nucleotides matching TRBD1. Germline V gives CDR1 SGHAT, CDR2 FQNNGV. The CDR3 runs to 15 residues. The CDR3 nucleotides read TGTGCCAGCAGCCTAGACAGGGTGGGTAGCAATGAGCAGTTCTTC. Protein: CASSLDRVGSNEQFF.

V usage is TRBV7-9 and J usage is TRBJ2-7; D might be TRBD1 (6 bases). The better agreement between TRBJ2-5 and the DNA end casts doubt on the J call. The CDR3 runs to 15 residues. Germline V gene data show CDR1 as SEHNR and CDR2 as FQNEAQ (reference sequence). The CDR3 here is CASSPPPTGLGTQYF. The CDR3 bases are TGTGCCAGCAGCCCACCGCCCACAGGGTTAGGGACCCAGTACTTC.

This chain joins TRBV19 and TRBJ1-4; 7 positions agree with TRBD1. CDR3 length: 15 residues. V was clipped by 5 bases and J by 6 bases; unmatched bases: 9. Germline CDR1 is LNHDA and CDR2 is SQIVND (reference sequence). The CDR3 loop is CASSRWQGEDEKLFF. Written as DNA, the CDR3 is TGTGCCAGTAGTCGATGGCAGGGGGAGGATGAAAAACTGTTTTTT.

This clonotype was observed a handful of times. This chain connects TRBV20-1 to TRBJ2-7, with D perhaps matching TRBD1 (6 bases). The germline V gene has CDR1 DFQATT and CDR2 SNEGSKA (reference sequence). CDR3 length: 11 amino acids. The V and J ends lost 3 bases and 4 bases respectively, with 7 bases between them. The CDR3 reads CSASTGYEQYF. The CDR3 region has the DNA TGCAGTGCTAGTACAGGGTACGAGCAGTACTTC.

The CDR3 region is CASSLLSGAYNEQFF. CDR3 sequence (DNA): TGCGCCAGCAGCTTGCTGAGCGGGGCATACAATGAGCAGTTCTTC. The chain is built from TRBV5-1 and TRBJ2-1, with TRBD2 matching over 7 bases. This CDR3 is built from 15 residues. Germline lookup yields CDR1 SGHRS and CDR2 YFSETQ. V gave up 1 base and J gave up 4 bases; unmatched junction bases: 5.